The present entry profiles one T cell receptor (beta chain) with its context. The data originate from a study of identical twins. V was shortened by 0 bases and J by 7 bases, with 13 bases between the two germline ends. CDR1 and CDR2 (germline): SQVTM, ANQGSEA. The CDR3 runs to 14 residues. Template switching created a universal primer site, and the cDNA included unique molecular identifiers. TCRdb re-analysed the 5' RACE reads in MiXCR, keeping a single row per CDR3 protein. In the table there are about 530,000 distinct CDR3 sequences, 13% to 15% of which are singletons. These same data were also listed under a study on yellow fever vaccine responses in identical twins.

This clonotype originated in a woman aged 18-35 years in good health. The V gene is TRBV29-1, the J gene TRBJ2-1, with D perhaps TRBD1 (6 bases). The sequenced sample consisted of CD4+ T cells sorted from blood. The CDR3 DNA follows: TGCAGCGTTGAAGACCCTAGGGGGTTGAATGAGCAGTTCTTC. Amino acid sequence: CSVEDPRGLNEQFF.